This T cell receptor beta chain was recorded in a study of CD4 and CD8 cells across lung adenocarcinoma regions. This CDR3 spans 13 amino acids. Germline assignment: CDR1 DFQATT and CDR2 SNEGSKA (reference sequence). V gave up 7 bases and J gave up 7 bases, with 17 bases separating them. The patients had localized lung adenocarcinoma, a non-small cell subtype. This clonotype was observed many times. TCRdb independently ran MiXCR on the PCR reads; one entry per CDR3 protein. The sample yields about 9,600 distinct CDR3 sequences, approximately 51% seen once. The chain couples TRBV20-1 to TRBJ2-1, with D possibly TRBD1 on 5 matching bases. The sequence was obtained from a male donor with lung adenocarcinoma. The CD4 and CD8 labels of this study may be unreliable. Input material: CD4+ T cells from the margin of a lung tumor. In nucleotides, the CDR3 is TGCAGTGGGGGCAAGGCCCTGAGTAATGAGCAGTTCTTC. Translation gives CSGGKALSNEQFF.